Presented here are 32 T cell receptor beta chains from one specimen sequenced in a study of tumor-infiltrating lymphocytes in primary liver carcinoma. Taking about 18-32 mg of unsorted bulk tissue, the authors co-extracted RNA and DNA. Priming with a constant-region primer yielded TCR beta cDNA from about 510 ng total RNA. Researchers made the TCR beta libraries by running three nested multiplex PCR rounds with slightly modified ARM-PCR. The opening two PCR rounds, ten to eleven cycles each, paired TRBV1-TRBV30 forward primers with a C-beta reverse primer. TCRdb analysed the multiplex PCR reads with MiXCR anew, one entry per CDR3 protein. This table has tens of thousands of distinct CDR3 sequences, approximately 73% appearing once. The sample taken for sequencing was liver tumor tissue from sampling region 4. The subset was: tumor region T4, right-lateral pole. The receptors come from a man aged 40-49 years with primary liver carcinoma and hepatitis B virus infection.

Worth noting for this clonotype: A read error may produce the germline difference seen at one junction end. The rearrangement links TRBV5-8 to TRBJ2-2; D is undetermined. This CDR3 is built from 14 residues. CDR1 and CDR2 from the germline V gene are SGHTS and YDEGEE. This chain's CDR3 is CAISYSLYTGELFF. CDR3 DNA: TGTGCCATCAGCTATTCCTTGTACACCGGGGAGCTGTTTTTT.

The chain joins TRBV12-3 or TRBV12-4 to TRBJ2-1; 12 bases are shared with TRBD2. V gave up 11 bases and J gave up 4 bases; unmatched junction bases: 6. The CDR3 has 14 amino acids. The CDR3 DNA is TGTGCCGCTATGACTAGCGGGAGATACAATGAGCAGTTCTTC. Its translation: CAAMTSGRYNEQFF.

Worth noting for this clonotype: Compared with germline, one end of the junction differs, possibly owing to a read error. The chain links TRBV5-1 to TRBJ2-5; TRBD2 aligns across 14 bases. In germline, CDR1 is SGHRS, CDR2 YFSETQ. This CDR3 is 16 amino acids long. This chain's CDR3 is CARSSGLAGGVKTQYF. The CDR3 DNA is TGCGCCAGAAGCTCCGGACTAGCGGGAGGTGTCAAGACCCAGTACTTC.

Note on this clonotype: The CDR3 ends on some other residue instead of the conserved phenylalanine or tryptophan, so this is likely a read error. The limits of the CDR3 on the DNA are not certain, so only TCRdb's listed CDR3 is given. Here the CDR3 reads CAISTAGQENTEVFS. The gene calls are TRBV10-3 and TRBJ1-1; TRBD1 reflects the table's D call only, with no check against the DNA. CDR1 is ENHRY, CDR2 SYGVKD, per germline. The CDR3 has 15 residues if both end residues are counted.

Note on this clonotype: Germline and junction disagree at one end, which may indicate a read error. The V gene is TRBV11-1, the J gene TRBJ2-7; possible D gene TRBD1, 6 bases. The CDR3 is made up of 14 amino acids. Germline CDR1 is SGHAT and CDR2 is FQDESV (reference sequence). This CDR3 reads CATREGVTPYEQYF. The CDR3 DNA follows: TGTGCCACTCGAGAGGGGGTGACTCCCTACGAACAGTACTTC. The entire variable domain, with the rest obtained from reference TRBV11-1 and TRBJ2-7, is as follows: EAEVAQSPRYKITEKSQAVAFWCDPISGHATLYWYRQILGQGPELLVQFQDESVVDDSQLPKDRFSAERLKGVDSTLKIQPAELGDSAMYLCATREGVTPYEQYFGPGTRLTVT.

On this clonotype itself: Germline is not matched at one junction end, which may reflect a read error. This rearrangement joins TRBV11-2 to TRBJ2-3, with D hard to call. There are 14 residues in the CDR3. Germline V gives CDR1 SGHAT, CDR2 FQNNGV. DNA of the CDR3: TGTACCAGCAGCCCTCCGGACCGAGCAGATACGCAGTATTTT. Encoded protein: CTSSPPDRADTQYF. Combining the CDR3 with reference TRBV11-2 and TRBJ2-3 gives the whole variable domain EAGVAQSPRYKIIEKRQSVAFWCNPISGHATLYWYQQILGQGPKLLIQFQNNGVVDDSQLPKDRFSAERLKGVDSTLKIQPAKLEDSAVYLCTSSPPDRADTQYFGPGTRLTVL.

Details on this clonotype: Mismatch with germline at one junction end may stem from a read error. The chain employs TRBV29-1 and TRBJ2-7; either TRBD1 or TRBD2 may supply D (5 bases each). The CDR3 runs to 16 residues. Germline assignment: CDR1 SQVTM and CDR2 ANQGSEA. The CDR3 loop is CSAITSGTGTPCEHYF. The CDR3 nucleotides read TGCAGCGCCATTACATCTGGGACCGGCACTCCCTGCGAGCACTACTTC.

On this clonotype itself: Likely a read error: the CDR3 ends without its conserved phenylalanine or tryptophan. The DNA is omitted, as the CDR3 cannot be located on it reliably, and the CDR3 follows TCRdb's listing. The rearrangement links TRBV6-2 or TRBV6-3 to TRBJ2-5; the table names TRBD1, a call not compared with the DNA. Counting both end residues, the CDR3 totals 12 amino acids. Germline CDR1 and CDR2: MNHEY and SVGEGT. CDR3 protein: CANSPSDETQHL.

The chain uses TRBV28 and TRBJ2-1; 8 bases agree with TRBD2. With V trimmed by 6 bases and J by 5 bases, 9 bases remained unmatched. This CDR3 has 15 amino acids. Germline CDR1 MDHEN, CDR2 SYDVKM. The CDR3 bases are TGTGCCAGCAGCTCCTGGACTAGCACCGACAATGAGCAGTTCTTC. Protein product: CASSSWTSTDNEQFF.

As for this clonotype: In this CDR3 the conserved last residue, phenylalanine or tryptophan, is missing, so a read error is likely. The chain uses TRBV29-1 and TRBJ1-1, with D perhaps TRBD1 (5 bases). The CDR3 is made up of 15 amino acids. The germline V gene encodes CDR1 SQVTM and CDR2 ANQGSEA. V lost 8 bases and J lost 3, with 22 bases in between. The CDR3 DNA reads as TGCAGCTTCCTTGGGACGGTACTGCGGGACACTGAAGCTTTCTCT. Protein: CSFLGTVLRDTEAFS.

By frequency in the sample, this clonotype is large. The chain couples TRBV5-5 to TRBJ2-7; 8 bases fit TRBD2. V was clipped by 0 bases and J by 7 bases; unmatched bases: 12. Germline assignment: CDR1 SGHKS and CDR2 YYEKEE (reference sequence). This CDR3 is 16 amino acids long. CDR3 sequence: CASSLVIGAGVWEQYF. The DNA for the CDR3 is TGTGCCAGCAGCTTGGTTATAGGAGCGGGAGTATGGGAGCAGTACTTC. The full variable domain, rest sourced from reference TRBV5-5 and TRBJ2-7, is DAGVTQSPTHLIKTRGQQVTLRCSPISGHKSVSWYQQVLGQGPQFIFQYYEKEERGRGNFPDRFSARQFPNYSSELNVNALLLGDSALYLCASSLVIGAGVWEQYFGPGTRLTVT.

Within the sample, this clonotype is medium-sized. The rearrangement links TRBV29-1 to TRBJ1-4, with 8 bases fitting TRBD1. CDR1 is SQVTM, CDR2 ANQGSEA, per germline. This CDR3 contains 14 residues. CDR3 in DNA: TGCAGTACTTCTGGACAGGGACATTATGAAAAACTGTTTTTT. Amino acids: CSTSGQGHYEKLFF. Full variable domain (rest looked up from reference TRBV29-1 and TRBJ1-4): SAVISQKPSRDICQRGTSLTIQCQVDSQVTMMFWYRQQPGQSLTLIATANQGSEATYESGFVIDKFPISRPNLTFSTLTVSNMSPEDSSIYLCSTSGQGHYEKLFFGSGTQLSVL.

Many counts were recorded for this clonotype. This chain connects TRBV7-9 to TRBJ1-1, with TRBD1 matching over 9 bases. Losses at the gene ends were 4 bases for V and 5 bases for J; bases not matched to a gene: 2. The CDR3 totals 13 residues. Germline CDR1 and CDR2: SEHNR and FQNEAQ (reference sequence). CDR3 bases: TGTGCCAGCAGCTCGGGACAGGGTACTGAAGCTTTCTTT. Its protein product is CASSSGQGTEAFF.

Comments on this clonotype: No conserved phenylalanine or tryptophan is present at the end of the CDR3, so a read error is the likely explanation. V is TRBV12-3 or TRBV12-4 and J is TRBJ2-3; 8 bases fit TRBD2. V shed 2 bases, J shed 6 bases, and the junction held 4 bases outside the gene matches. This CDR3 is 14 amino acids long. The CDR3 DNA reads as TGTGCCAGCAGTTTACCTAGCGGGTGGGATACGCAGTATTCG. This encodes CASSLPSGWDTQYS.

In this sample, this clonotype is large (0.1 to 1%). This chain joins TRBV12-3 or TRBV12-4 and TRBJ2-5; TRBD2 matches 7 bases. V lost 7 bases and J lost 7; bases outside the gene matches: 12. CDR3 length: 14 residues. CDR3 sequence reads: CASIPREDLLTQYF. CDR3 nucleotides: TGTGCCAGCATCCCCCGGGAGGATCTGTTGACCCAGTACTTC.

This clonotype was observed a single time. A much larger clone differs from this one at a single base, so this may be a read error. The V gene is TRBV11-2, the J gene TRBJ1-4; D uncertain. V lost 5 bases to trimming and J lost 4 bases, with 14 bases between them. Germline CDR1 reads SGHAT; CDR2 reads FQNNGV. This CDR3 has 15 amino acids. The CDR3 sequence: CASSPGPGSNEKLFF. CDR3 nucleotides: TGTGCCAGCAGCCCAGGACCAGGAAGTAATGAAAAACTGTTTTTT.

This clonotype counts as medium-sized. The gene calls are TRBV6-1 and TRBJ1-5, with a tentative D call TRBD1 (6 bases). V lost 7 bases and J 2 bases, leaving 21 bases between the germline ends. CDR1 is MNHNS and CDR2 is SASEGT in the germline V gene. This CDR3 spans 17 amino acids. The CDR3 spells CASILPGAGVGNQPQHF. CDR3 sequence (DNA): TGTGCCAGCATACTTCCGGGGGCCGGAGTGGGCAATCAGCCCCAGCATTTT.

A note on this clonotype: Its ends do not fully match the called genes, so a read error is possible. This rearrangement joins TRBV28 to TRBJ2-7, with D uncertain. This CDR3 is built from 14 residues. Germline V gene lookup returns CDR1 MDHEN and CDR2 SYDVKM. The CDR3 DNA is TGTGCCAGCAGTCCTAGACATGAGTACTACGGGCAGTACTTC. As protein: CASSPRHEYYGQYF. Looking up the rest from reference TRBV28 and TRBJ2-7 gives the full variable domain: DVKVTQSSRYLVKRTGEKVFLECVQDMDHENMFWYRQDPGLGLRLIYFSYDVKMKEKGDIPEGYSVSREKKERFSLILESASTNQTSMYLCASSPRHEYYGQYFGPGTRLTVT.

Concerning this clonotype: This likely comes from a read error, as the CDR3 has no conserved phenylalanine or tryptophan at its end. The gene calls are TRBV7-9 and TRBJ2-1, with 10 positions matching TRBD2. The V gene's germline CDR1 is SEHNR and CDR2 FQNEAQ (reference sequence). The CDR3 is 17 amino acids. CDR3 DNA sequence: TGTGCCAGCAGCCGGACTAGCGGACAACTAAACTACAATGATCAGTTCCTC. Residues: CASSRTSGQLNYNDQFL.

This chain joins TRBV11-2 and TRBJ2-5; perhaps TRBD2 as D (5 bases). The CDR3 spans 15 residues. V was clipped by 5 bases and J by 2 bases, with 15 bases between them. Germline CDR1 SGHAT, CDR2 FQNNGV. This CDR3 reads CASSRVYREQETQYF. CDR3 DNA: TGTGCCAGCAGCAGGGTCTACCGGGAACAAGAGACCCAGTACTTC.

The chain has TRBV4-2 and TRBJ2-3; 11 bases align to TRBD2. This CDR3 has 19 amino acids. Germline CDR1 is LGHNA and CDR2 is YNFKEQ. Trimming took 5 bases from V and 3 from J; bases not matched to a gene: 16. CDR3 DNA: TGTGCCAGCAGCAATTGGGTAGCGGGAGGGCCGGTTGGGACAGATACGCAGTATTTT. Residues: CASSNWVAGGPVGTDTQYF.

Worth noting for this clonotype: Compared with germline, one end of the junction differs, possibly owing to a read error. The chain uses TRBV12-3 or TRBV12-4 and TRBJ2-5; TRBD2 might be the D (5 bases). The CDR3 runs to 13 residues. Written as DNA, the CDR3 is TGTACCAGCGGCCGAGGCGAGACAGAGACCCAGTACTTC. Encoded protein: CTSGRGETETQYF.

This clonotype is medium-sized by share. The CDR3 reads CANGEGGGSLSYNEQFF. As DNA, the CDR3 is TGTGCCAACGGGGAGGGGGGCGGGTCTCTCTCCTACAATGAGCAGTTCTTC. This chain links TRBV12-3 or TRBV12-4 with TRBJ2-1; D is possibly TRBD2 (7 bases). Trimming left V 10 bases short and J 0 bases short, with 22 bases between. This CDR3 is built from 17 residues.

A note on this clonotype: A junction boundary mismatches the germline segment, possibly from a read error. The chain combines TRBV11-3 with TRBJ2-3, with D possibly matching TRBD1 (6 bases). This CDR3 contains 13 residues. CDR1 is SGHNT, CDR2 YENEEA, per germline. The CDR3 DNA reads as TGTGTCAGCAGCTTTGGGGGCACAGATACGCAATATTTT. It codes for CVSSFGGTDTQYF.

The rearrangement uses TRBV28 and TRBJ1-5, with 8 nucleotides matching TRBD1. V dropped 3 bases and J dropped 11; count of bases not matched to a gene: 9. The CDR3 runs to 14 residues. Per germline, CDR1 MDHEN and CDR2 SYDVKM. The DNA for the CDR3 is TGTGCCAGCAGTTTGACAGGGGAAGCGCAGTCCCAGCATTTT. This gives the protein CASSLTGEAQSQHF.

A word on this clonotype: The conserved closing phenylalanine or tryptophan is absent in this CDR3, likely reflecting a read error. V gene TRBV6-1 combines with J gene TRBJ2-7; 9 nucleotides line up with TRBD1. The CDR3 length is 16 residues. The germline CDR1 and CDR2 sequences are MNHNS and SASEGT. For the CDR3, the DNA is TGTGCCAGCAGCCCTTCAACCGGGACAGGGTGCGACGACCAGTACTCC. It encodes CASSPSTGTGCDDQYS.

Remarks on this clonotype: One junction end does not reproduce the germline sequence, and a read error may be involved. The genes are TRBV12-3 or TRBV12-4 and TRBJ1-2; D is unclear. This CDR3 is 16 amino acids long. The CDR3 bases are TGTGCCTGCAGTCTTATGACGGGTGGCGTGAACTATGGCTACACCTTC. Amino acids: CACSLMTGGVNYGYTF.

The CDR3 protein is CAWSEAYGYTF. CDR3 nucleotide sequence: TGTGCCTGGAGTGAGGCCTATGGCTACACCTTC. The genes are TRBV30 and TRBJ1-2; D unresolved. CDR1 and CDR2 (germline): GTSNPN, SVGIG (reference sequence). CDR3 length: 11 amino acids. V lost 1 base, J lost 4 bases, and 4 bases lay in between.

Comments on this clonotype: This is likely a read error, given that the CDR3 carries no conserved phenylalanine or tryptophan at its end. The gene calls are TRBV4-1 and TRBJ1-5; D perhaps matches TRBD1 (5 bases). Germline V gene data show CDR1 as MGHRA and CDR2 as YSYEKL. The CDR3 spans 15 residues. Trimming removed 6 bases at V and 4 bases at J, with 16 bases between. DNA of the CDR3: TGCGCCAGCAGTCCCATAGAGGGGATTAATCAGCCCCAGCATTCT. Translating it yields CASSPIEGINQPQHS.

Concerning this clonotype itself: The junction does not match germline at one end; this may be a read error. CDR3 residues: CANSSGTGAYNEQFF. DNA for the CDR3: TGTGCCAACAGCTCAGGGACAGGGGCCTACAATGAGCAGTTCTTC. The chain recombines TRBV7-8 with TRBJ2-1; 10 nucleotides match TRBD1. Germline V lookup: CDR1 SGHVS, CDR2 FQNEAQ. CDR3 length equals 15 residues.

This clonotype was observed once. Germline is not matched at one junction end, which may reflect a read error. Here the CDR3 DNA reads TGTAGCATTGGTGGGACTAGCGGGAGTAGGGAGACCCAGTATTTC. It specifies CSIGGTSGSRETQYF. V gene TRBV29-1 combines with J gene TRBJ2-5; 14 nucleotides match TRBD2. This CDR3 contains 15 residues. Germline V gene lookup returns CDR1 SQVTM and CDR2 ANQGSEA.

The DNA for the CDR3 is TGTGTCACCAGTGAGTCTATAGGCTATGGCTACACCTTC. Amino acids: CVTSESIGYGYTF. The V call is TRBV10-3, the J call TRBJ1-2, with no clear D. The germline V gene has CDR1 ENHRY and CDR2 SYGVKD. This CDR3 contains 13 residues.